This TCR beta chain was recovered during a study of OX40 agonist ivuxolimab in advanced cancers. The table came from immunoSEQ multiplex PCR; TCRdb's copy has only in-frame clones and leaves some out. The sample includes roughly 88,000 clones, around 87% seen only once; the top ten take about 4.5%. The CDR3 contains 17 residues. Germline V gene data show CDR1 as SGDLS and CDR2 as YYNGEE. The V end was cut by 4 bases, the J end by 1 base, with 17 bases between. Blood specimens came from baseline, cycle 4 day 1, and cycle 7 day 1. The J gene is TRBJ2-2, the V gene TRBV9; a weak D match, TRBD2 (6 bases). The starting material was CD4+ or CD8+ T cells sorted from blood, obtained in a trial of the OX40 agonist ivuxolimab. This clonotype was obtained from an adult with an advanced solid tumor such as melanoma, head and neck, liver or kidney cancer. CDR3 residues: CASSPRFGRGNTGELFF. CDR3 sequence (DNA): TGTGCCAGCAGCCCCCGTTTTGGGCGGGGGAACACCGGGGAGCTGTTTTTT. Complete variable domain (other parts from reference TRBV9 and TRBJ2-2): DSGVTQTPKHLITATGQRVTLRCSPRSGDLSVYWYQQSLDQGLQFLIQYYNGEERAKGNILERFSAQQFPDLHSELNLSSLELGDSALYFCASSPRFGRGNTGELFFGEGSRLTVL.